The T cell receptor (beta chain) under discussion was sequenced for a study of blood T cell repertoires in COVID-19. Overall study: The study drew acute and convalescent COVID-19 samples from the United States, Italy and Spain. Sample material is recorded as cDNA or gDNA derived from T cells, B-cell-depleted T cells, or PBMCs.

The CDR3 has 11 amino acids. Germline CDR1 reads MDHEN; CDR2 reads SYDVKM. V lost 4 bases and J lost 10, with 11 bases in between. In the authors' workflow: Reference gene primer amplification yielded estimated nucleated cell counts. Profiled with immunoSEQ multiplex PCR; TCRdb holds only in-frame clones, not every one. V, J and clone size were drawn from that table, and D and trimming were deduced from the DNA. Altogether roughly 240,000 clones are present, approximately 80% being singletons, with the ten largest covering about 4.8%. V and J are TRBV28 and TRBJ2-7; D uncertain. The clonotype comes from an older woman with acute or convalescent COVID-19. Sequences were obtained from peripheral blood. The CDR3 is CASSSNSFQYF. The CDR3 DNA reads as TGTGCCAGCAGTTCCAACTCCTTTCAGTACTTC. Together with reference TRBV28 and TRBJ2-7, the CDR3 gives the full variable domain: DVKVTQSSRYLVKRTGEKVFLECVQDMDHENMFWYRQDPGLGLRLIYFSYDVKMKEKGDIPEGYSVSREKKERFSLILESASTNQTSMYLCASSSNSFQYFGPGTRLTVT.